This record looks at one T cell receptor (beta chain) sequence and its context. This entry comes from a study of T cells in Graves' hyperthyroidism and ophthalmopathy. CDR3 length equals 13 residues. The germline V gene encodes CDR1 SGDLS and CDR2 YYNGEE. V lost 2 bases, J lost 1 base, and 6 bases lay in between. Using RNA transcripts as the source, TCR beta CDR3 regions were amplified. A first-round RT-PCR of the TCR CDR3 used the HTBI primer set. TCRdb re-analysed the multiplex PCR reads in MiXCR, keeping a single row per CDR3 protein. The table includes roughly 510,000 distinct CDR3 sequences, about 45% detected once.

Sequencing was performed on peripheral blood or thyroid tissue (not recorded which). The genes are TRBV9 and TRBJ1-1; unclear D gene. This TCR was recovered from an adult woman with Graves' disease, either hyperthyroidism or ophthalmopathy (not recorded which). The CDR3 DNA reads TGTGCCAGCAGCGTGTGGCAGAACACTGAAGCTTTCTTT. This encodes CASSVWQNTEAFF.